This T cell receptor (beta chain) was sequenced for a study of T cells in Graves' hyperthyroidism and ophthalmopathy (dated by TCRdb to the late 2010s). Background on the whole study: Peripheral blood samples were taken at initial diagnosis, before any treatment was given. To identify distinguishing TCR V-J signatures, a discovery cohort of 90 to 100 patients was used, comprising 40 to 45 with Graves' ophthalmopathy and 57 with stable Graves' hyperthyroidism. Whether ophthalmopathy could be predicted prospectively was tested in an independent validation cohort made up of approximately 19 hyperthyroidism patients plus 17 patients who later progressed to ophthalmopathy. The paper describes TCR Vbeta CDR3 sequencing of fewer than 150 peripheral blood samples, made up of roughly 40 ophthalmopathy patients, more than 70 hyperthyroidism patients and 17 progressor patients. The approximately 90 discovery patients were randomly split 7:3 into training and test sets. Once sampling was done, hyperthyroidism patients were given methimazole at a starting dose of 30 mg daily, whereas ophthalmopathy patients were given high-dose intravenous methylprednisolone. Thyroid tissue and blood T-cell repertoires from about six Graves' hyperthyroidism patients were also compared in the study. What the study reported, not specific to this receptor: In validation, the model predicted progression to ophthalmopathy with roughly 70% sensitivity and 72% to 75% specificity, a median of about six months before onset. Blood samples also contained most of the expanded thyroid clonotypes (frequency above 0.001), which suggests that blood repertoires may reflect thyroid immune responses. Sample size was not statistically predetermined, and investigators were not blinded to group allocation. Ophthalmopathy was separated from stable hyperthyroidism by a 13 V-J signature model, with around 90% sensitivity and about 81% specificity obtained in cross-validation and 80%/75% obtained in testing.

TCR beta CDR3 regions were amplified from RNA transcripts. The TCR CDR3 was subjected to a first round of RT-PCR using the HTBI primer set and the Qiagen OneStep RT-PCR kit. Libraries were constructed in a second round of multiplex PCR, after which size selection and purification were performed. The libraries were sequenced on an Illumina HiSeq2000 using paired-end 100 bp reads. The published analysis was carried out like this. SOAPnuke was used to process the raw data, with reads discarded if the reads contained adapters or uncalled bases, had a mean Phred below 15, or lacked an exact constant-primer or identifier match. High-quality paired reads were merged with COPE v1.2.5, and unique nucleotide sequences were defined as clonotypes. MiTCR v1.1 was used to align the clonotypes against IMGT TRBV, TRBD and TRBJ reference segments. Only V-J combinations with frequency above 0.0001, covering 99% to 99.2% of repertoires, were analysed. A TCS score was defined as the ratio between F50 (clonal expansion) and ExV (chaos), using BLOSUM62-based TCRdist between CDR3 peptides within each V-J. Welch's t-statistics and random forest reduced roughly 540 V-J features to about 12, which were used in a naive Bayes classifier (R e1071). TCRdb reprocessing: public reads trimmed at Q25 with fastp, clones called with MiXCR, in-frame beta chains kept. Each entry is one CDR3 protein sequence, shown with its most common DNA and genes. These V and J calls are TCRdb output, not the study's own analysis. Recorded for this sample are hundreds of thousands of distinct CDR3 sequences; about 13% of them occurred a single time. Around a tenth of the sample rests with the top ten.

Stable Graves' hyperthyroidism was defined as the absence of progression to ophthalmopathy over 18 months of follow-up. Hyperthyroidism patients were newly diagnosed, with disease duration under 2 months, and aged 18 to 65 years. The study excluded patients with uncontrolled infections, other autoimmune diseases, pregnancy or lactation. Diagnoses were established on the basis of clinical symptoms, serum thyroxine and TRAb, thyroid ultrasound, and orbital computed tomography. PBMCs were isolated from approximately 10 ml of fresh peripheral blood by Ficoll-Paque density gradient centrifugation. Total RNA was extracted using Trizol reagent, and RNA quality was assessed on an Agilent 2100 Bioanalyzer. From the germline V gene (reference sequence), CDR1 is DFQATT and CDR2 is SNEGSKA. Germline trimming amounts to 3 bases on V and 6 bases on J, with 23 as the count of junction bases outside the gene matches. Taken from cysteine to phenylalanine, the CDR3 has 20 residues. The DNA shown is the 60-base CDR3, in frame from base 1.

Regarding this clonotype: Which antigen it targets is not known. A much larger clone sits a single nucleotide away, making a read error possible.

The chain links TRBV20-1 with TRBJ2-2, with 9 junctional bases fitting TRBD2. The sample was blood. The source of this sequence is a woman aged 18-29 years with Graves' hyperthyroidism. Read as DNA, the sequence is TGCAGTGCTAGCACGCGTCGGAAGCGGGAGGTTCGGGGGGACGCCGGGGAGCTGTTTTTT. It translates to CSASTRRKREVRGDAGELFF.